This T cell receptor beta chain was obtained from a study of blood T cell repertoires in COVID-19. On the study more broadly: From T cells, B-cell-depleted T cells, or PBMCs came the material, which was cDNA or gDNA.

As handled by the study authors: For nucleated cells, counts were estimated from reference gene primer amplification. TCRdb's table, derived via immunoSEQ multiplex PCR, lists solely in-frame clones and lacks some. V, J and clone size were drawn from that table, and D and trimming were deduced from the DNA. The repertoire consists of 85,000 to 130,000 clones, with roughly 82% occurring once and the leading ten covering about 5%. Germline values: CDR1 KGHDR, CDR2 SFDVKD. CDR3 length: 16 amino acids. Trimming removed 0 bases from V and 7 bases from J; junction bases left unmatched: 11. The TCR sequence derives from a man aged 55 to 69 with acute or convalescent COVID-19. Sequencing input: peripheral blood. The genes are TRBV24-1 and TRBJ2-7; 7 nucleotides agree with TRBD2. The DNA for the CDR3 is TGTGCCACCAGTGATTTGCAAGGAGGGAGGGTGGGGGAGCAGTACTTC. It codes for CATSDLQGGRVGEQYF.